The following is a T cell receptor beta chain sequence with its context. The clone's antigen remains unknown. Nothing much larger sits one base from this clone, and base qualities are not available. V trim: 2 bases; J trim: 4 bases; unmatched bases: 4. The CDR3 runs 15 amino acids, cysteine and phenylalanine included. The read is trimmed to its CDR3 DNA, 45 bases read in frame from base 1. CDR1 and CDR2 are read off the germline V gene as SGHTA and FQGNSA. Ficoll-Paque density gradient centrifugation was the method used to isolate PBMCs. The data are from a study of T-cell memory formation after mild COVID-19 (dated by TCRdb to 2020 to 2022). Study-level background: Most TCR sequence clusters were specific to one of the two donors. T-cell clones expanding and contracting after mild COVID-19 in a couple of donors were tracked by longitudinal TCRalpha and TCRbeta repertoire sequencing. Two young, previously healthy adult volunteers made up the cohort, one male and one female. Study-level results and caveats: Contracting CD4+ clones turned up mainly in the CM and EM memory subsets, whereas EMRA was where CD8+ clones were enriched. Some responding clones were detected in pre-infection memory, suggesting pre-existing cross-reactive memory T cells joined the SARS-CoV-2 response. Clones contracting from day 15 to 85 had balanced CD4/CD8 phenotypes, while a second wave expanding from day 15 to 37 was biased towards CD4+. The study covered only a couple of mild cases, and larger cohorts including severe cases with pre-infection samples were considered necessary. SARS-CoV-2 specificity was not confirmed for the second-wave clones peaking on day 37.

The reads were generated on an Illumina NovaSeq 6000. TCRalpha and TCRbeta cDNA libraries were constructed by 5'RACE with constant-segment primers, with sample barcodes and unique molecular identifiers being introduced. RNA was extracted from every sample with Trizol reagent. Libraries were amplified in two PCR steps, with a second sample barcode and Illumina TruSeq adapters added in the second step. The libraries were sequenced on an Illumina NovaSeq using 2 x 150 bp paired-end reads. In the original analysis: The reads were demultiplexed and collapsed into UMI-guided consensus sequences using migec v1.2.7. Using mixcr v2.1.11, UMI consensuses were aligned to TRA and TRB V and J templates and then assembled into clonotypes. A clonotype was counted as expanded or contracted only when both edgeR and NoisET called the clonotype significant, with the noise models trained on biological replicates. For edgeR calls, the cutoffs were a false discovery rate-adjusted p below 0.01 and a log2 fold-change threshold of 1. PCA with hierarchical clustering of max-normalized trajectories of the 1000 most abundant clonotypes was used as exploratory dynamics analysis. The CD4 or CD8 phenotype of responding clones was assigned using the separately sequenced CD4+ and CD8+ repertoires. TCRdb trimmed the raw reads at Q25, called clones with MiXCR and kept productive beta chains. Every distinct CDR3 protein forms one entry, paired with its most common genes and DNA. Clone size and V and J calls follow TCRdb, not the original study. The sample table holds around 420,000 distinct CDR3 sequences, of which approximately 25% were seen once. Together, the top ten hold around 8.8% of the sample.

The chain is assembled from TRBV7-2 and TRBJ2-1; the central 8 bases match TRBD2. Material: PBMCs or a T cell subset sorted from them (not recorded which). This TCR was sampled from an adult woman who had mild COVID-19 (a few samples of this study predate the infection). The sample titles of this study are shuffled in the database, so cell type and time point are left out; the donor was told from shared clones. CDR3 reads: CASSLRSGTYNEQFF. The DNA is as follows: TGTGCCAGCAGCTTACGTAGCGGGACTTACAATGAGCAGTTCTTC.